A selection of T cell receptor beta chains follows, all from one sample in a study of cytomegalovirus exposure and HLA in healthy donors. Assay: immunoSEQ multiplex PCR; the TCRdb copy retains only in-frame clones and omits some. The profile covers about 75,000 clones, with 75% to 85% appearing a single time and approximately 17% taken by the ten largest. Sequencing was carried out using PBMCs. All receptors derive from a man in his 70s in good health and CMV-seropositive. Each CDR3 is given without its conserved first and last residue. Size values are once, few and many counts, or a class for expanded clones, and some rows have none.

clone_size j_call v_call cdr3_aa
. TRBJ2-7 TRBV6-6 ASSYSGQGAREQY
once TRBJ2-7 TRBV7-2 ASSLELGAPYEQY
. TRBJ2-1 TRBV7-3 ASSLYTSGRKYNEQF
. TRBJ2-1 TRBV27 ASSLSGRVTF
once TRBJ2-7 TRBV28 ASSLVGYEQY
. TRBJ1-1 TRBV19 ASRMTDLGTEAF
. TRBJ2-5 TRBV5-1 ASSLAAGGQETQY
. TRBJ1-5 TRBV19 ASSPGQGGNQPQH
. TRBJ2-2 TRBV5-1 ASSAGITGELF
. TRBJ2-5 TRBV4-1 ASSHILGGQETQY
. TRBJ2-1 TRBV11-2 ASSLEGRSLNEQF
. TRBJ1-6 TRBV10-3 AIGQENNSPLH
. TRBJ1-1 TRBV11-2 ASSLTGDTEAF
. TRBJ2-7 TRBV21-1 ASSIKGGGSYEQY
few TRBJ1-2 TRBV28 ASSSSDYGYT
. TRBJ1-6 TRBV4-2 ASSQETGSSSPLH
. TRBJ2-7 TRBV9 ASSGTGENYEQY
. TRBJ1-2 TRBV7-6 ASSPLAGRRYGYT
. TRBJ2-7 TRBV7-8 ASSSTGDSYEQY
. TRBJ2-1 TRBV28 ASSFNSKYNEQF
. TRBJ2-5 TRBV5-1 ASRSGLAGAQETQY
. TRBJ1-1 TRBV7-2 ASSLVFDTYAEAF
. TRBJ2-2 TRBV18 ASSPGTGSTGELF
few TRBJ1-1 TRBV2 ASRYSNTEAF
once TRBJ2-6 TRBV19 ASSRQSGANVLT
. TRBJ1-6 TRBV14 ASSQDGQILH
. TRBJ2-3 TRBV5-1 ASSLVGTSGTQY
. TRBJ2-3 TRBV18 ASSSSGGTDTQY
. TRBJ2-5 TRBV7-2 ASSRLAGGQETQY
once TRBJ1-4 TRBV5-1 ASSPGQGARSEKLF